This T cell receptor (beta chain) was profiled in a study of control samples from healthy donors and cancer patients. The method was immunoSEQ multiplex PCR; TCRdb's version includes in-frame clones alone and lacks a portion of them. In the table there are about 61,000 clones, around 91% of which are singletons. The CDR3 loop spans 15 amino acids. The V end lost 11 bases, the J end lost 0 bases, and 17 bases lay between the germline ends. Germline values: CDR1 SNHLY, CDR2 FYNNEI. This TCR was recovered from a man between 60 and 70 years old with colorectal cancer. V is TRBV2 and J is TRBJ1-3; D remains ambiguous. The sample taken for sequencing was PBMCs. The CDR3 reads CARSRPGNSGNTIYF. In nucleotides, the CDR3 is TGTGCCCGATCACGTCCGGGGAACTCTGGAAACACCATATATTTT.